The rows below give T cell receptor beta chains drawn from one sample of a study of CD8+ T cells in alopecia areata. Repertoires were generated with immunoSEQ multiplex PCR, while TCRdb's copy carries only in-frame clones and drops some. The sample carries fewer than 250,000 clones, about 53% recorded once. Sequences were derived from CD4+ T cells sorted from blood, sampled at week 0. These receptors all stem from a human donor with alopecia areata. Each CDR3 is given with its conserved first and last residue. The order of the fields is J gene, D gene, clone size, V gene, CDR3 protein, CDR3 DNA. D genes are given only for firm matches. Rows give clone size only sometimes, using once, few, many, or a class for an expanded clone.

>TRBJ2-5|NA|NA|TRBV30
CAWSISYQETQYF
TGTGCCTGGAGTATATCGTATCAAGAGACCCAGTACTTC
>TRBJ1-5|NA|NA|TRBV10-1
CASSSQPQHF
TGCGCCAGCAGTAGTCAGCCCCAGCATTTT
>TRBJ1-2|NA|NA|TRBV27
CASSLYLQAPDGYTF
TGTGCCAGCAGTCTTTACCTACAGGCTCCGGATGGCTACACCTTC
>TRBJ1-5|NA|NA|TRBV30
CAWSVRAHNQPQHF
TGTGCCTGGAGTGTTAGGGCCCACAATCAGCCCCAGCATTTT
>TRBJ2-1|TRBD2|NA|TRBV5-1
CASSRLGTSGRKNEQFF
TGCGCCAGCAGCCGTCTAGGGACTAGCGGGAGGAAGAATGAGCAGTTCTTC
>TRBJ2-3|TRBD2|NA|TRBV7-9
CASSPQTSGRTDTQYF
TGTGCCAGCAGCCCACAGACTAGCGGGAGAACAGATACGCAGTATTTT
>TRBJ2-7|TRBD2|NA|TRBV27
CATSRLAGDVRHEQYF
TGTGCCACATCCCGACTAGCGGGGGATGTAAGACACGAGCAGTACTTC
>TRBJ2-7|NA|many|TRBV14
CASSAGGLRSYEQYF
TGTGCCAGCAGCGCCGGGGGCTTACGCTCCTACGAGCAGTACTTC
>TRBJ2-6|NA|few|TRBV7-9
CASSRQGSNSGANVLTF
TGTGCCAGCAGCCGCCAAGGGAGTAACTCTGGGGCCAACGTCCTGACTTTC
>TRBJ1-1|NA|NA|TRBV7-8
CASSQLLSTRNTEAFF
TGTGCCAGCAGCCAACTCCTTTCCACCCGGAACACTGAAGCTTTCTTT
>TRBJ1-2|NA|NA|TRBV9
CASSPDGGGPYGYTF
TGTGCCAGCAGCCCCGACGGAGGGGGGCCCTATGGCTACACCTTC
>TRBJ2-4|NA|NA|TRBV7-9
CASSLAGRAKNIQYF
TGTGCCAGCAGCTTGGCGGGACGAGCCAAAAACATTCAGTACTTC
>TRBJ1-2|NA|NA|TRBV6-5
CASQRGANYGYTF
TGTGCCAGTCAGCGGGGCGCTAACTATGGCTACACCTTC
>TRBJ2-7|NA|few|TRBV2
CASSDGTPSFEQYF
TGTGCCAGCAGTGATGGGACACCGAGTTTCGAGCAGTACTTC
>TRBJ2-1|NA|NA|TRBV2
CARQPLELTYNEQFF
TGTGCCAGGCAACCCCTTGAGTTGACCTACAATGAGCAGTTCTTC
>TRBJ2-4|NA|NA|TRBV19
CASSIGSIGLAKNIQYF
TGTGCCAGTAGTATAGGAAGTATAGGACTAGCCAAAAACATTCAGTACTTC
>TRBJ1-2|NA|NA|TRBV5-6
CASSLVGQRAIYGYTF
TGTGCCAGCAGCTTGGTAGGACAGAGGGCGATCTATGGCTACACCTTC
>TRBJ2-7|TRBD1|NA|TRBV29-1
CSVGDRDRSYEQYF
TGCAGCGTCGGGGACCGGGACAGATCCTACGAGCAGTACTTC
>TRBJ1-1|NA|NA|TRBV5-1
CASSLEHKSEAFF
TGCGCCAGCAGCTTGGAACATAAGTCTGAAGCTTTCTTT
>TRBJ2-7|NA|NA|TRBV7-9
CASSPHTGRNEQYF
TGTGCCAGCAGCCCTCATACCGGGCGGAACGAGCAGTACTTC
>TRBJ2-3|NA|few|TRBV7-2
CASRSETRRSGDTQYF
TGTGCCAGCAGGTCTGAGACCAGGCGGTCCGGAGATACGCAGTATTTT
>TRBJ2-4|NA|few|TRBV13
CASSSTGASKNIQYF
TGTGCCAGCAGCTCAACCGGGGCATCCAAAAACATTCAGTACTTC
>TRBJ2-5|TRBD1|few|TRBV7-9
CASSAGDRGQETQYF
TGTGCCAGCAGCGCGGGGGACAGGGGACAAGAGACCCAGTACTTC
>TRBJ2-3|NA|few|TRBV7-2
CASSLSPTSSADTQYF
TGTGCCAGCAGCTTATCCCCGACTAGTTCAGCCGATACGCAGTATTTT
>TRBJ1-1|TRBD1|NA|TRBV30
CAWAAGTGTEAFF
TGTGCCTGGGCGGCCGGGACAGGAACTGAAGCTTTCTTT
>TRBJ1-1|NA|once|TRBV29-1
CSVRRGFEAFF
TGCAGCGTTCGGCGGGGATTTGAAGCTTTCTTT
>TRBJ1-1|NA|few|TRBV29-1
CSARGSGNTEAFF
TGCAGCGCTCGAGGTTCAGGGAACACTGAAGCTTTCTTT
>TRBJ1-1|NA|few|TRBV5-1
CASSLVGTPGTEAFF
TGCGCCAGCAGCTTGGTGGGGACCCCGGGGACTGAAGCTTTCTTT
>TRBJ2-6|NA|NA|TRBV7-6
CASSSRSEYSGANVLTF
TGTGCCAGCAGCTCTCGGTCCGAGTACTCTGGGGCCAACGTCCTGACTTTC
>TRBJ1-1|TRBD1|few|TRBV30
CALQTGARYTEAFF
TGTGCCTTACAGACAGGGGCGAGGTACACTGAAGCTTTCTTT
>TRBJ2-5|TRBD2|few|TRBV2
CASSVAGIRRETQYF
TGTGCCAGCAGCGTAGCGGGAATACGGAGGGAGACCCAGTACTTC
>TRBJ1-6|NA|NA|TRBV9
CASSVEQYEGEPLHF
TGTGCCAGCAGCGTAGAACAATATGAGGGTGAACCCCTCCACTTT
>TRBJ2-3|NA|NA|TRBV27
CASSPYPSTDTQYF
TGTGCCAGCAGTCCCTATCCTAGCACAGATACGCAGTATTTT
>TRBJ2-7|NA|NA|TRBV30
CAWSVEVMGRSYF
TGTGCCTGGAGTGTTGAGGTAATGGGGAGGTCATACTTC
>TRBJ2-7|NA|NA|TRBV14
CASSQIRGPSYEQYF
TGTGCCAGCAGCCAAATCCGAGGGCCCTCCTACGAGCAGTACTTC
>TRBJ2-2|NA|NA|TRBV14
CASRATMNTGELFF
TGTGCCAGCAGAGCGACGATGAACACCGGGGAGCTGTTTTTT
>TRBJ2-7|NA|NA|TRBV7-8
CASSLTGREQYF
TGTGCCAGCAGCTTAACAGGGCGAGAGCAGTACTTC
>TRBJ2-7|TRBD1|NA|TRBV5-1
CASSFGTAQNSYEQYF
TGCGCCAGCAGCTTTGGGACAGCGCAGAACTCCTACGAGCAGTACTTC
>TRBJ1-6|NA|NA|TRBV2
CASKGGNPNSPLHF
TGTGCCAGCAAAGGAGGGAACCCAAATTCACCCCTCCACTTT
>TRBJ2-1|NA|once|TRBV30
CAWNQGTRDEQFF
TGTGCCTGGAACCAAGGGACTCGCGATGAGCAGTTCTTC
>TRBJ2-3|TRBD2|NA|TRBV7-3
CASSLAGTSPTDTQYF
TGTGCCAGCAGCTTAGCCGGGACTAGCCCGACAGATACGCAGTATTTT
>TRBJ1-1|TRBD1|NA|TRBV18
CASSPNPGQDTEAFF
TGTGCCAGCTCGCCGAATCCGGGACAGGACACTGAAGCTTTCTTT
>TRBJ2-1|NA|NA|TRBV14
CASSQDKGGRQNNEQFF
TGTGCCAGCAGCCAAGATAAGGGAGGTCGACAAAACAATGAGCAGTTCTTC
>TRBJ2-3|NA|few|TRBV7-2
CASSSSGYTDTQYF
TGTGCCAGCAGCTCCTCGGGGTACACAGATACGCAGTATTTT
>TRBJ2-1|NA|few|TRBV19
CASTTGGTRNEQFF
TGTGCCAGCACCACCGGGGGCACACGCAATGAGCAGTTCTTC
>TRBJ2-7|NA|NA|TRBV7-2
CASSLDQIRVYEQYF
TGTGCCAGCAGCTTGGATCAAATCCGAGTATACGAGCAGTACTTC
>TRBJ2-4|NA|NA|TRBV4-2
CASSQDYRTLAKNIQYF
TGTGCCAGCAGCCAAGACTACAGGACCCTAGCCAAAAACATTCAGTACTTC
>TRBJ1-5|NA|NA|TRBV27
CASSTGGGNQPQHF
TGTGCCAGCAGTACAGGTGGAGGGAATCAGCCCCAGCATTTT
>TRBJ2-7|TRBD1|NA|TRBV27
CASSKPGQGVHEQYF
TGTGCCAGCAGCAAGCCGGGACAGGGGGTGCACGAGCAGTACTTC
>TRBJ2-5|TRBD1|NA|TRBV2
CASSDQRTGGETQYF
TGTGCCAGCAGTGACCAAAGGACAGGAGGAGAGACCCAGTACTTC
>TRBJ2-7|TRBD2|NA|TRBV5-1
CASSVEAGEQYF
TGCGCCAGCAGCGTGGAAGCGGGGGAGCAGTACTTC
>TRBJ2-7|NA|few|TRBV10-3
CAISGAGPYEQYF
TGTGCCATCAGTGGTGCCGGCCCCTACGAGCAGTACTTC
>TRBJ1-6|NA|few|TRBV13
CASSLGRQNSPLHF
TGTGCCAGCAGCTTAGGCCGGCAGAATTCACCCCTCCACTTT
>TRBJ1-2|TRBD1|NA|TRBV13
CASSRGGQGAYGYTF
TGTGCCAGCAGCCGAGGGGGACAGGGGGCCTATGGCTACACCTTC
>TRBJ2-5|NA|few|TRBV29-1
CSVWKAQETQYF
TGCAGCGTTTGGAAGGCCCAAGAGACCCAGTACTTC
>TRBJ2-5|NA|NA|TRBV7-8
CASSLEGQKETQYF
TGTGCCAGCAGCTTAGAGGGCCAGAAAGAGACCCAGTACTTC